Below, one T cell receptor beta chain is given with its context. The antigen remains undetermined. Clones were sequenced by immunoSEQ multiplex PCR, and TCRdb holds only the in-frame ones, with some missing. The table shows about 160,000 clones, with under 90% occurring only once. This sample was included in a study of cytomegalovirus exposure and HLA in healthy donors. Study findings and constraints: A few CMV-associated chains were confirmed in vitro to be specific for CMV antigens.

Sequenced material: PBMCs. This receptor was obtained from a woman between 18 and 29 years old in good health and CMV-seropositive.

Here the CDR3 reads CASSLDRGDPYTF. CDR3 sequence (DNA): TGCGCCAGCAGCTTGGACCGGGGGGACCCCTACACCTTC. V and J are TRBV5-1 and TRBJ1-2, with D possibly TRBD1 on 5 matching bases. Between the trimmed V and J ends, which lost 0 bases and 10 bases, there was a span of 13 bases. The CDR3 contains 13 residues. In germline, CDR1 is SGHRS, CDR2 YFSETQ.